One and the same sample provided the 24 T cell receptor beta chains below, sequenced in a study of post-analysis software for immune sequencing data. Prepared TCR beta cDNA libraries contained unique molecular identifiers. From the PCR reads, TCRdb called clonotypes with MiXCR, one entry per CDR3 protein. Of about 540,000 distinct CDR3 sequences listed, around a third are singletons. Findings and caveats of the study: Among four or five TRBV segments more frequent in patients than controls were TRBV5-6, TRBV5-1 and TRBV20-1.

No cognate antigen is known for these TCRs. The sample consisted of blood. All receptors come from a girl aged 2-17 years with multiple sclerosis.

A few counts support this clonotype. This rearrangement joins TRBV5-6 to TRBJ1-1, with D maybe TRBD1 (6 bases). Trimming pared 2 bases from V and 4 bases from J, leaving 9 bases between. The germline gives CDR1 SGHDT, CDR2 YYEEEE. The CDR3 length is 13 residues. The CDR3 DNA reads TGTGCCAGCAGCTTTGGCAGGGGCACTGAAGCTTTCTTT. The encoded protein is CASSFGRGTEAFF.

This clonotype was detected only a few times. V usage is TRBV6-2 or TRBV6-3 and J usage is TRBJ1-2; 12 bases line up with TRBD1. Germline V CDR1 and CDR2: MNHEY, SVGEGT. This CDR3 contains 14 residues. V lost 8 bases and J lost 4; bases outside the gene matches: 5. The CDR3 here is CASGPGQGAYGYTF. CDR3 in DNA: TGTGCCAGCGGGCCGGGACAGGGGGCCTATGGCTACACCTTC.

The V and J genes are TRBV4-1 and TRBJ2-5, with 11 bases aligning to TRBD2. This CDR3 spans 19 amino acids. Germline trimming cut 5 bases from V and 2 bases from J; bases unmatched to any gene: 16. Per germline, CDR1 MGHRA and CDR2 YSYEKL. The DNA for the CDR3 is TGCGCCAGCAGCGATAGCGGGGGGGCCTTCGTTATTGGGCAAGAGACCCAGTACTTC. Its translation: CASSDSGGAFVIGQETQYF.

The chain carries TRBV20-1 and TRBJ2-7, with 9 bases lining up with TRBD2. In germline, CDR1 is DFQATT, CDR2 SNEGSKA (reference sequence). The CDR3 extends over 14 amino acids. The junction had 6 bases not matched to a gene; V was cut back by 5 bases and J by 1 base. The DNA of the CDR3 is TGCAGTGCTCCCGCTAGCGGGGTATCCTACGAGCAGTACTTC. This gives the protein CSAPASGVSYEQYF.

The chain carries TRBV12-3 or TRBV12-4 and TRBJ1-5; possibly TRBD1 for D (6 bases). The CDR3 runs to 18 residues. Trimming pared 1 base from V and 3 bases from J, leaving 19 bases between. The CDR3 sequence: CASSLGVSQGPFNQPQHF. CDR3 bases: TGTGCCAGCAGTTTAGGAGTCTCCCAGGGGCCTTTCAATCAGCCCCAGCATTTT.

The chain combines TRBV27 with TRBJ2-7; either TRBD1 or TRBD2 may fit D (5 bases each). Trimming stripped 6 bases from V and 2 bases from J, with 11 bases between. Germline values: CDR1 MNHEY, CDR2 SMNVEV (reference sequence). The CDR3 is 13 amino acids. Here the CDR3 DNA reads TGTGCCAGCAGCCTCGGGGCCACCTACGAGCAGTACTTC. It codes for CASSLGATYEQYF.

In its sample, this clonotype was seen a few times. The rearrangement uses TRBV7-9 and TRBJ2-5; no clear D. Germline V gives CDR1 SEHNR, CDR2 FQNEAQ (reference sequence). Trimming took 1 base from V and 3 from J, leaving 6 bases between them. The CDR3 runs to 13 residues. For the CDR3, the DNA is TGTGCCAGCAGCTTAGTAACGGAAGAGACCCAGTACTTC. Its protein product is CASSLVTEETQYF.

The V call is TRBV20-1, the J call TRBJ2-5, with no clear D. This CDR3 region has 13 residues. The germline V gene has CDR1 DFQATT and CDR2 SNEGSKA (reference sequence). The germline V and J ends were trimmed by 2 bases and 3 bases, with 10 bases remaining between them. This CDR3 is CSARIVAEETQYF. DNA for the CDR3: TGCAGTGCTAGAATTGTGGCGGAAGAGACCCAGTACTTC.

This rearrangement joins TRBV10-3 to TRBJ2-3, with 8 nucleotides matching TRBD1. The germline gives CDR1 ENHRY, CDR2 SYGVKD. This CDR3 has 13 residues. Trimming took 6 bases from V and 3 from J; bases not matched to a gene: 2. DNA for the CDR3: TGTGCCATCAGCACAGGGGGAACAGATACGCAGTATTTT. Its translation: CAISTGGTDTQYF.

The table lists this clonotype with many counts. This chain links TRBV5-1 with TRBJ2-1; 8 bases are shared with TRBD2. V was pared by 5 bases and J by 1 base, with 5 bases of the junction left unmatched. The CDR3 consists of 15 residues. Germline V gives CDR1 SGHRS, CDR2 YFSETQ. The CDR3 region is CASSRTSGSYNEQFF. CDR3 sequence (DNA): TGCGCCAGCAGTCGTACTAGCGGTTCCTACAATGAGCAGTTCTTC.

The rearrangement links TRBV10-3 to TRBJ1-5; the D gene is possibly TRBD1 (6 bases). V was cut by 2 bases and J by 6 bases, with 17 bases left in between. Germline CDR1 reads ENHRY; CDR2 reads SYGVKD. The CDR3 runs 16 residues. The CDR3 DNA sequence: TGTGCCATCAGTGAGACCTTAGGACAGCCTAGTCAGCCCCAGCATTTT. It is translated as CAISETLGQPSQPQHF.

The CDR3 loop is CSARVAGQRFQETQYF. The CDR3 DNA sequence: TGCAGTGCTAGAGTGGCAGGCCAGAGGTTCCAAGAGACCCAGTACTTC. The J gene is TRBJ2-5, the V gene TRBV20-1; D unresolved. V dropped 1 base and J dropped 1 base, with 16 bases sitting between them. Germline V gives CDR1 DFQATT, CDR2 SNEGSKA (reference sequence). This CDR3 has 16 amino acids.

The gene calls are TRBV6-5 and TRBJ1-1; a possible D gene is TRBD1 (6 bases). Germline V gene lookup returns CDR1 MNHEY and CDR2 SVGAGI. V was cut by 6 bases and J by 3 bases, with 11 bases left in between. The CDR3 sequence is 13 residues long. This CDR3 is CASRRDTDTEAFF. CDR3 coding DNA: TGTGCCAGCAGGCGGGACACGGACACTGAAGCTTTCTTT.

The V call is TRBV28, the J call TRBJ2-1, with 9 nucleotides matching TRBD2. CDR3 length: 15 residues. After removal of 10 bases from V and 7 bases from J, the junction contained 14 bases not matched to a gene. Germline CDR1 reads MDHEN; CDR2 reads SYDVKM. CDR3 in DNA: TGTGCCACCAAAATAGCGGGAGTCTTAAGGAATGAGCAGTTCTTC. Its protein is CATKIAGVLRNEQFF.

The V and J genes are TRBV20-1 and TRBJ2-5; a weak D match, TRBD1 (5 bases). This CDR3 has 17 residues. The V gene's germline CDR1 is DFQATT and CDR2 SNEGSKA (reference sequence). With 2 bases removed from V and 0 bases from J, the gap between germline ends came to 19 bases. CDR3 nucleotide sequence: TGCAGTGCTAGACAGGGTAACCTTATTATTTACCAAGAGACCCAGTACTTC. Protein sequence: CSARQGNLIIYQETQYF.

The rearrangement uses TRBV6-6 and TRBJ2-7; D not resolved. Germline CDR1 reads MNHNY; CDR2 reads SVGAGI (reference sequence). V dropped 7 bases and J dropped 2 bases, with 15 bases sitting between them. The length of the CDR3 is 14 residues. The CDR3 reads CASTLSPSTYEQYF. The CDR3 bases are TGTGCCAGCACCCTCTCCCCCTCTACCTACGAGCAGTACTTC.

This clonotype was counted once. The V gene is TRBV3-1, the J gene TRBJ2-4; tentative D call: TRBD2 (5 bases). TRBJ2-7 matches the DNA end more closely, so the J call is doubtful. Germline V gene sequence: CDR1 LGHDT, CDR2 YNNKEL (reference sequence). The CDR3 has 13 residues. The CDR3: CASSQKGGYEQYF. CDR3 sequence (DNA): TGTGCCAGCAGCCAAAAGGGCGGGTACGAGCAGTACTTC.

The CDR3 loop reads CASSPLGGFYGYTF. CDR3 nucleotide sequence: TGTGCCAGCAGCCCCCTAGGGGGGTTCTATGGCTACACCTTC. The chain is built from TRBV12-3 or TRBV12-4 and TRBJ1-2; perhaps TRBD1 as D (6 bases). The CDR3 loop spans 14 amino acids. Between the trimmed V and J ends, which lost 6 bases and 4 bases, there was a span of 15 bases.

This clonotype has a handful of counts. The chain is built from TRBV20-1 and TRBJ2-5; no firm D call. Germline assignment: CDR1 DFQATT and CDR2 SNEGSKA (reference sequence). Trimming shortened V by 3 bases and J by 7 bases, and 9 bases separated the two germline ends. There are 11 residues in the CDR3. The CDR3 spells CSARVTGTQYF. DNA for the CDR3: TGCAGTGCTAGGGTAACGGGGACCCAGTACTTC.

The V and J genes are TRBV10-3 and TRBJ2-6; D may be TRBD2 (7 bases). Per germline, CDR1 ENHRY and CDR2 SYGVKD. The CDR3 is 18 residues long. Between the trimmed V and J ends, which lost 9 bases and 0 bases, there was a span of 21 bases. The CDR3 loop reads CAIAPAGADTSGANVLTF. Written as DNA, the CDR3 is TGTGCCATAGCACCGGCGGGGGCCGATACCTCTGGGGCCAACGTCCTGACTTTC.

V gene TRBV6-5 combines with J gene TRBJ2-5; D may match TRBD1 or TRBD2 (5 bases each). V lost 7 bases and J 0 bases, leaving 15 bases between the germline ends. The CDR3 covers 15 residues. The germline CDR1 and CDR2 sequences are MNHEY and SVGAGI. CDR3 residues: CASTPGGGDQETQYF. The CDR3 coding sequence is TGTGCCAGCACCCCAGGTGGGGGAGACCAAGAGACCCAGTACTTC.

The chain couples TRBV20-1 to TRBJ2-5, with D uncertain. The V end lost 3 bases, the J end lost 11 bases, and 13 bases lay between the germline ends. The CDR3 has 11 residues. Germline CDR1 is DFQATT and CDR2 is SNEGSKA (reference sequence). The CDR3 region has the DNA TGCAGTGCTAGTTTGTCAGATGAGCAGTACTTC. Amino acids: CSASLSDEQYF.

The chain uses TRBV5-5 and TRBJ1-4, with 7 bases lining up with TRBD1. The CDR3 spans 11 residues. From germline, CDR1 is SGHKS and CDR2 YYEKEE (reference sequence). Germline trimming cut 5 bases from V and 14 bases from J; bases unmatched to any gene: 6. In DNA, the CDR3 is TGTGCCAGCAGTCGACAGGGACGGCTGTTTTTT. Amino acids: CASSRQGRLFF.

In DNA form, the CDR3 reads TGCGCCAGCAGCTTAATGCAGGGTTCAGCTAACTATGGCTACACCTTC. Encoded protein: CASSLMQGSANYGYTF. The rearrangement joins TRBV5-1 to TRBJ1-2; weak D call: TRBD1 (5 bases). The CDR3 has 16 amino acids. Germline V gives CDR1 SGHRS, CDR2 YFSETQ. V was cut by 2 bases and J by 0 bases, with 14 bases left in between.